These T cell receptor beta chains were read from a single sample in a study of metastatic and nonmetastatic thyroid tumors. MiXCR reprocessed the PCR reads for TCRdb. The top ten hold roughly 15% of the sample, which has around 30,000 clones, about a tenth seen once. The specimen was blood. These receptors all come from a female donor with papillary thyroid cancer or a benign thyroid nodule (not recorded which). Some clones in this sample may be carry-over from other donors' samples. Each CDR3 is given with its conserved first and last residue. D genes are given only for firm matches. Expanded clones get a size class; other rows say once, few or many, or leave the size out.

CDR3 DNA,CDR3 protein,D gene,clone size,J gene,V gene
TGTGCCACCAGTGATCCGGACAGGGGGAGGGATACGCAGTATTTT,CATSDPDRGRDTQYF,TRBD1,many,TRBJ2-3,TRBV24-1
TGTGCCAGCAGTTACTTCGACGGCTACGAGCAGTACTTC,CASSYFDGYEQYF,NA,many,TRBJ2-7,TRBV6-5
TGTGCCAGCAGCTTGGAGGCGGCAGGGGGGGAAAACTACAATGAGCAGTTCTTC,CASSLEAAGGENYNEQFF,NA,NA,TRBJ2-1,TRBV5-6
TGTGCCTGGAGTGTAAGCGGACGCGGCTACACCTTC,CAWSVSGRGYTF,NA,medium-sized,TRBJ1-2,TRBV30
TGTGCCACCAGTGATTCCCGGACAGGAGGCTACGAGCAGTACTTC,CATSDSRTGGYEQYF,TRBD1,many,TRBJ2-7,TRBV24-1
TGCGCCAGCAGCCCGGGACAGGGGGTGTCCACAGATACGCAGTATTTT,CASSPGQGVSTDTQYF,TRBD1,NA,TRBJ2-3,TRBV5-1
TGTGCAAGCAGTTTATCCTACTCCTATAATTCATCCCTCCACTTT,CASSLSYSYNSSLHF,NA,few,TRBJ1-6,TRBV28
TGTGCCAGCAGCTTTTCGTTGGGACAGGGTAACGAGCAGTACTTC,CASSFSLGQGNEQYF,TRBD1,many,TRBJ2-7,TRBV11-2
TGCGCCAGCAGCCAAGATCCGGCTAGCGACACCGACGAGCAGTACTTC,CASSQDPASDTDEQYF,NA,many,TRBJ2-7,TRBV4-3
TGCGCCAGCACAGGGGACGCCGGTGATGTCAATGAGCAGTTCTTC,CASTGDAGDVNEQFF,NA,once,TRBJ2-1,TRBV5-1